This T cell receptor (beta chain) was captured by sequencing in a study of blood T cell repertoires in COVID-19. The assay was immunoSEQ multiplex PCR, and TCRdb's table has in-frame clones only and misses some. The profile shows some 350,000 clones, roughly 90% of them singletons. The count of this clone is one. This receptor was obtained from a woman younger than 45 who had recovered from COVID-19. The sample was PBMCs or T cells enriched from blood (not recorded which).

CDR3 protein: CATSRSHPGRVLLGNEQFF. As DNA, the CDR3 is TGTGCCACCAGCAGATCCCACCCCGGCAGGGTTCTGCTGGGCAATGAGCAGTTCTTC. The V call is TRBV15, the J call TRBJ2-1; maybe TRBD1 (5 bases). This CDR3 region has 19 residues. Germline loops: CDR1 LNHNV, CDR2 YYDKDF (reference sequence). V dropped 2 bases and J dropped 6 bases, with 26 bases sitting between them.